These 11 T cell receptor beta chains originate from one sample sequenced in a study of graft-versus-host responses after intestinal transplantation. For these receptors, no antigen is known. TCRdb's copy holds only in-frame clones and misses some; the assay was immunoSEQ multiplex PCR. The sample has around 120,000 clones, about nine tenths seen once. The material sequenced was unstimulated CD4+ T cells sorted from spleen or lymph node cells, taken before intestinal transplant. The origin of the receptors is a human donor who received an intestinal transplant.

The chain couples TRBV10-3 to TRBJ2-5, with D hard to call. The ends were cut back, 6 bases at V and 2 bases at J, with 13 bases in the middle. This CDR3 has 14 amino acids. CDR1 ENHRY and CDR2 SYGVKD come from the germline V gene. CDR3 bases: TGTGCCATCAGCTCTCCGAGAGGACAAGAGACCCAGTACTTC. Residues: CAISSPRGQETQYF.

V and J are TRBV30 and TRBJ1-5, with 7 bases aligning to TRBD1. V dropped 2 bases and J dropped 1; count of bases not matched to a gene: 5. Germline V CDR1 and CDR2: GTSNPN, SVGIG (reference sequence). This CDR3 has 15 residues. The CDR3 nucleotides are TGTGCCTGGAGTAAACCACAGGGGAGCAATCAGCCCCAGCATTTT. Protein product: CAWSKPQGSNQPQHF.

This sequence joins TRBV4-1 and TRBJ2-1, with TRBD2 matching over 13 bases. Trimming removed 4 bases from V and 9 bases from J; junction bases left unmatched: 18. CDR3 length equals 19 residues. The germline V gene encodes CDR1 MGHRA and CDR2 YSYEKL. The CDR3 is CASSPLLTSGRAGYGEQFF. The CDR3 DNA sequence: TGCGCCAGCAGCCCTCTCCTAACTAGCGGGAGGGCCGGATATGGTGAGCAGTTCTTC.

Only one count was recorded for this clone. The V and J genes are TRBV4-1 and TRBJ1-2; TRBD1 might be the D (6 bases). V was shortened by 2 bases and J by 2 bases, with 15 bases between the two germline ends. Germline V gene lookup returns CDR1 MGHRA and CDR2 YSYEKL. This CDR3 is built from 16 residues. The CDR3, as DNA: TGCGCCAGCAGCCAAAGCTTACAGGGTTTGAACTATGGCTACACCTTC. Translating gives CASSQSLQGLNYGYTF.

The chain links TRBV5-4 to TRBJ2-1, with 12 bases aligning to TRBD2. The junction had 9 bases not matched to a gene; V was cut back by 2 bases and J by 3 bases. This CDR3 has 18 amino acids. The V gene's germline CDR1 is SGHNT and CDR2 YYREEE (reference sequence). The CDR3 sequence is CASSFGTSGSGLYNEQFF. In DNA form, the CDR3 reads TGTGCCAGCAGCTTCGGGACTAGCGGGTCTGGCCTCTACAATGAGCAGTTCTTC. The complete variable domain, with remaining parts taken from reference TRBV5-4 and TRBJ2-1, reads ETGVTQSPTHLIKTRGQQVTLRCSSQSGHNTVSWYQQALGQGPQFIFQYYREEENGRGNFPPRFSGLQFPNYSSELNVNALELDDSALYLCASSFGTSGSGLYNEQFFGPGTRLTVL.

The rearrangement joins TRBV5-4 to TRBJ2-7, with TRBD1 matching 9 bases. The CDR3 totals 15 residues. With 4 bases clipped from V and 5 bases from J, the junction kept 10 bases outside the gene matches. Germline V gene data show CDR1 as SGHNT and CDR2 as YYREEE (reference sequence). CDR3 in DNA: TGTGCCAGCAGCCCGGAGCCGGGACAGGGCCACGAGCAGTACTTC. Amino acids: CASSPEPGQGHEQYF.

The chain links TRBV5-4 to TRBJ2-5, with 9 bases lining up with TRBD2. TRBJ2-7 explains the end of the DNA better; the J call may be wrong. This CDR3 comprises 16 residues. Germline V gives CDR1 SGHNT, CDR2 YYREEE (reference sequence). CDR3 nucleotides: TGTGCCAGCAGCTCCCGGTCGGCGGGAGGGGCCTACGAGCAGTACTTC. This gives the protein CASSSRSAGGAYEQYF.

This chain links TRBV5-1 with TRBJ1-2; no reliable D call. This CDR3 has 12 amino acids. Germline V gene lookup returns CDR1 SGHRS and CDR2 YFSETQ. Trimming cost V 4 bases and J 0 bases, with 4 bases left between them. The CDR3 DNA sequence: TGCGCCAGCAGCCCGGCTAACTATGGCTACACCTTC. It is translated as CASSPANYGYTF.

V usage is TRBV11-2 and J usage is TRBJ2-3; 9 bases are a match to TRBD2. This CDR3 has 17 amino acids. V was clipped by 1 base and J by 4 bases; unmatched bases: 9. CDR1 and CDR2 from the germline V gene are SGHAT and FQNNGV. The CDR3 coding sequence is TGTGCCAGCAGCTTAGGCGGGGGGGCCCGGTTGGCAGATACGCAGTATTTT. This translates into CASSLGGGARLADTQYF.

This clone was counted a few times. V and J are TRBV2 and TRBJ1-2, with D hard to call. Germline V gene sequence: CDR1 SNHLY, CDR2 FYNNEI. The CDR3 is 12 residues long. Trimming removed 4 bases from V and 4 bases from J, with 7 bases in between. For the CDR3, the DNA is TGTGCCAGCAGTGTAACACCCTATGGCTACACCTTC. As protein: CASSVTPYGYTF.

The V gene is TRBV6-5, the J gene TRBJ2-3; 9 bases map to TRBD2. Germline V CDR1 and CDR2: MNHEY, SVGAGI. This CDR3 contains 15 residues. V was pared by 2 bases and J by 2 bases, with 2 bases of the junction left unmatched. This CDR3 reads CASSYLAGPTDTQYF. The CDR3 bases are TGTGCCAGCAGTTACCTAGCGGGGCCCACAGATACGCAGTATTTT.